This T cell receptor beta chain stems from a study of blood T cell repertoires in COVID-19. Germline V gene lookup returns CDR1 SEHNR and CDR2 FQNEAQ (reference sequence). After removal of 0 bases from V and 12 bases from J, the junction contained 11 bases not matched to a gene. The CDR3 runs to 15 residues. Some clones are missing from TCRdb's copy, which holds only in-frame ones; the method was immunoSEQ multiplex PCR. The table lists some 220,000 clones, approximately 80% of them singletons, with 9.5% to 15% in the top ten. The sequenced material came from peripheral blood. This chain uses TRBV7-9 with TRBJ2-7; 10 positions agree with TRBD1. The clonotype originates from a human donor in a cohort sampled during active COVID-19. The CDR3 protein is CASSLAWTGGTFLYF. The DNA for the CDR3 is TGTGCCAGCAGCTTAGCGTGGACAGGGGGGACGTTTCTGTACTTC.